This T cell receptor (beta chain) was profiled in a study of STAT5B mutations in CD4+ large granular lymphocyte leukemia. Controls came from buffy coats of healthy blood donors. CDR1 is SGHRS, CDR2 YFSETQ, per germline. V shed 2 bases and J 5 bases; nucleotides not matched to a gene: 2. The length of the CDR3 is 16 residues. Sequenced by immunoSEQ multiplex PCR; TCRdb stores in-frame clones only, minus some. The sample holds 35,000 to 40,000 clones; around 80% are singletons and the top ten take approximately 0.5%. The rearrangement links TRBV5-1 to TRBJ2-1; 15 nucleotides match TRBD2. The specimen sequenced was CD4+ T cells from blood buffy coats. The TCR sequence derives from a human donor in good health. The CDR3 DNA follows: TGCGCCAGCAGCTTCGGACTAGCGGGAGGGGACAATGAGCAGTTCTTC. Its translation: CASSFGLAGGDNEQFF.